Listed here is a single TCR beta chain. In the authors' workflow: From reference gene primer amplification, estimates of nucleated cell counts were derived. TCRdb's copy holds only in-frame clones and misses some; the assay was immunoSEQ multiplex PCR. D and trimming were read from the DNA, whereas the V and J calls and clone size are those reported in that table. The sample lists about 140,000 clones; 70% to 90% were seen once. This entry belongs to a study of blood T cell repertoires in COVID-19. Study in general: Spain, Italy and the United States supplied samples that represented acute and convalescent COVID-19. PBMCs, B-cell-depleted T cells, or T cells were the source of the cDNA or gDNA that made up the material.

Germline lookup yields CDR1 SGHNT and CDR2 YYREEE (reference sequence). V lost 2 bases to trimming and J lost 8 bases, with 19 bases between them. The CDR3 consists of 16 residues. The clonotype was recovered from a human donor in a cohort sampled during active COVID-19. V is TRBV5-4 and J is TRBJ1-4, with D unclear. The specimen sequenced was peripheral blood. The CDR3, as DNA: TGTGCCAGCAGCTTCGGGAGGGATGGAGGGAAGGAAAAACTGTTTTTT. This codes for CASSFGRDGGKEKLFF.